Sequencing of this T cell receptor (beta chain) was carried out in a study of cytomegalovirus exposure and HLA in healthy donors. Study context: A prior analysis found roughly 100 million unique TCR beta sequences from 150 million to 200 million T cells.

Primers included in the PCR were 60 Vbeta and 13 Jbeta primers. Clones were sequenced by immunoSEQ multiplex PCR, and TCRdb holds only the in-frame ones, with some missing. Seen in this sample are approximately 150,000 clones; the ten most common clones hold roughly 2%. The CDR3 contains 17 residues. CDR1 is LNHNV and CDR2 is YYDKDF in the germline V gene (reference sequence). Trimming took off 0 bases at V and 1 base at J, with 15 bases between the two ends. J is TRBJ1-1 and V is TRBV15; D is possibly TRBD1 (5 bases). This clonotype was obtained from a woman aged 18-29 years in good health and CMV-seronegative. Sequenced sample: PBMCs. CDR3 protein: CATSRDWAVTENTEAFF. As DNA, the CDR3 is TGTGCCACCAGCAGAGATTGGGCGGTGACAGAGAACACTGAAGCTTTCTTT.